One and the same sample provided the 17 T cell receptor beta chains below, sequenced in a study of T cells in Graves' hyperthyroidism and ophthalmopathy. RNA transcripts yielded amplified TCR beta CDR3 regions. Carried out on the TCR CDR3, a first-round RT-PCR used the HTBI primer set. TCRdb reprocessed the multiplex PCR reads with MiXCR, giving one entry per CDR3 protein. Here the sample spans more than 450,000 distinct CDR3 sequences, about 20% being singletons. The sample consisted of blood. The receptors derive from a man aged 40-49 years with Graves' ophthalmopathy.

This clonotype appeared many times. V gene TRBV10-3 combines with J gene TRBJ2-7, with D unresolved. CDR1 is ENHRY, CDR2 SYGVKD, per germline. The CDR3 extends over 14 amino acids. Deletions cut 4 bases from V and 3 bases from J, with 13 bases between. CDR3 protein: CAISGTSVGYEQYF. CDR3 sequence (DNA): TGTGCCATCAGTGGGACCTCCGTGGGCTACGAGCAGTACTTC.

This clonotype has only a few counts. This sequence joins TRBV9 and TRBJ1-1; TRBD1 might be the D (6 bases). The CDR3 runs to 18 residues. Looked up from germline, CDR1 is SGDLS and CDR2 is YYNGEE. Trimming took off 3 bases at V and 1 base at J, with 22 bases between the two ends. For the CDR3, the DNA is TGTGCCAGCAGCGAGGGAGGGACACTAGGGACGGGGAACACTGAAGCTTTCTTT. This codes for CASSEGGTLGTGNTEAFF.

In this sample, this clonotype turned up many times. The rearrangement joins TRBV12-3 or TRBV12-4 to TRBJ1-2, with no clear D. The length of the CDR3 is 11 residues. Trimming left V 4 bases short and J 7 bases short, with 7 bases between. The DNA for the CDR3 is TGTGCCAGCAGTTGGAACGTTGGCTACACCTTC. Protein: CASSWNVGYTF.

This clonotype appeared many times. The chain employs TRBV2 and TRBJ2-3; 11 bases are shared with TRBD2. V gave up 3 bases and J gave up 6 bases; unmatched junction bases: 11. The CDR3 totals 17 residues. The germline CDR1 and CDR2 sequences are SNHLY and FYNNEI. CDR3 region: CASSDWKLAGVLDTQYF. The CDR3 coding sequence is TGTGCCAGCAGTGACTGGAAACTAGCGGGAGTATTGGATACGCAGTATTTT.

This clonotype was seen at least ten times. This chain uses TRBV28 with TRBJ2-3; TRBD2 might be the D (6 bases). The CDR3 sequence is 14 residues long. The V end was cut by 7 bases, the J end by 2 bases, with 13 bases between. CDR1 MDHEN and CDR2 SYDVKM come from the germline V gene. The DNA for the CDR3 is TGTGCCAGCATTATGGCGGGGATCACAGATACGCAGTATTTT. This translates into CASIMAGITDTQYF.

This clonotype was observed many times. The junction shows a germline mismatch at one end, possibly a read error. V usage is TRBV5-1 and J usage is TRBJ2-5; D unresolved. In germline, CDR1 is SGHRS, CDR2 YFSETQ. The CDR3 extends over 12 amino acids. In nucleotides, the CDR3 is TGTGCCAGCAGCTTAAACCAAGAGACCCAGTACTTC. The encoded protein is CASSLNQETQYF.

This clonotype was detected only a few times. The rearrangement joins TRBV4-1 to TRBJ2-1; 7 bases match TRBD2. This CDR3 has 18 amino acids. The germline CDR1 and CDR2 sequences are MGHRA and YSYEKL. The J segment lost 8 bases and the V segment lost 4 bases, leaving 20 bases of the junction unmatched. CDR3 bases: TGCGCCAGCAGCCTACAGCCACTAGCGAGGGAGGTGATTGATGAGCAGTTCTTC. Translating gives CASSLQPLAREVIDEQFF.

V usage is TRBV12-3 or TRBV12-4 and J usage is TRBJ2-7, with TRBD2 matching over 13 bases. This CDR3 is built from 16 residues. V was clipped by 4 bases and J by 2 bases; unmatched bases: 5. CDR3 region: CASSYGLAGAAYEQYF. The CDR3 DNA follows: TGTGCCAGCAGTTATGGACTAGCGGGAGCCGCCTACGAGCAGTACTTC.

This clonotype was observed at least ten times. J is TRBJ2-1 and V is TRBV11-2, with 8 bases identical to TRBD1. V was pared by 1 base and J by 4 bases, with 6 bases of the junction left unmatched. CDR1 is SGHAT and CDR2 is FQNNGV in the germline V gene. There are 16 residues in the CDR3. The CDR3 coding sequence is TGTGCCAGCAGCTTAGGAGACAGGGGTCGGTACAATGAGCAGTTCTTC. Amino acids: CASSLGDRGRYNEQFF.

Ten or more counts support this clonotype. V and J are TRBV12-3 or TRBV12-4 and TRBJ2-7, with 11 bases lining up with TRBD1. The CDR3 runs to 14 residues. J lost 3 bases, V lost 8 bases, and 6 bases had no gene match. The CDR3 spells CASRPGQGVYEQYF. The DNA of the CDR3 is TGTGCCAGCCGACCGGGACAGGGGGTCTACGAGCAGTACTTC.

The CDR3 nucleotides are TGTGCCAGCAGGACGGCCGAGGGTAGCACTGAAGCTTTCTTT. Amino acid sequence: CASRTAEGSTEAFF. The chain carries TRBV27 and TRBJ1-1; the D is unclear. In germline, CDR1 is MNHEY, CDR2 SMNVEV (reference sequence). The CDR3 loop spans 14 amino acids. Trimming shortened V by 6 bases and J by 4 bases, and 15 bases separated the two germline ends.

This chain joins TRBV2 and TRBJ1-3; D perhaps matches TRBD1 (5 bases). Trimming removed 7 bases from V and 0 bases from J, with 13 bases in between. Germline CDR1 reads SNHLY; CDR2 reads FYNNEI. The CDR3 spans 15 residues. The CDR3 DNA sequence: TGTGCCAGCAAACAGGCACCCGACTCTGGAAACACCATATATTTT. Translation: CASKQAPDSGNTIYF.

Comments on this clonotype: This may come from a read error, since a much larger clone is one base off. The CDR3 is CASSEWAVTYGQYF. The CDR3 bases are TGTGCCAGCAGTGAATGGGCGGTTACCTACGGGCAGTACTTC. The chain links TRBV6-1 to TRBJ2-7; D is ambiguous. Germline CDR1 reads MNHNS; CDR2 reads SASEGT. CDR3 size: 14 residues.

This clonotype has ten or more counts. V is TRBV2 and J is TRBJ2-5, with D tentatively TRBD2 (7 bases). Germline V gene data show CDR1 as SNHLY and CDR2 as FYNNEI. The CDR3 runs to 14 residues. Between the trimmed V and J ends, which lost 0 bases and 4 bases, there was a span of 9 bases. The CDR3, as DNA: TGTGCCAGCAGTGAAGCAAGGGGGGGAGAGACCCAGTACTTC. It yields the protein CASSEARGGETQYF.

In its sample, this clonotype was seen a few times. The chain has TRBV20-1 and TRBJ2-4; TRBD1 matches 7 bases. The CDR3 is made up of 15 amino acids. V lost 3 bases, J lost 0 bases, and 5 bases stayed unmatched. CDR1 is DFQATT, CDR2 SNEGSKA, per germline (reference sequence). CDR3 amino acids: CSASQGVLAKNIQYF. CDR3 DNA: TGCAGTGCTAGTCAGGGGGTCCTAGCCAAAAACATTCAGTACTTC.

J is TRBJ2-2 and V is TRBV9, with D perhaps TRBD2 (6 bases). Germline V lookup: CDR1 SGDLS, CDR2 YYNGEE. CDR3 length: 15 residues. V was clipped by 3 bases and J by 8 bases, with 17 bases between them. The CDR3 region is CASSAGTAPGGELFF. The CDR3 DNA follows: TGTGCCAGCAGCGCCGGGACTGCCCCAGGAGGGGAGCTGTTTTTT.

This clonotype has only a few counts. The gene calls are TRBV28 and TRBJ1-1, with a possible D match to TRBD1 (6 bases). The CDR3 sequence is 15 residues long. Germline V gene lookup returns CDR1 MDHEN and CDR2 SYDVKM. V was pared by 1 base and J by 2 bases, with 11 bases between. The DNA for the CDR3 is TGTGCCAGCAGTTTATACAGGGAGGGAAACACTGAAGCTTTCTTT. The encoded protein is CASSLYREGNTEAFF.